The rows below give T cell receptor beta chains drawn from one sample of a study of shared clonotypes between healthy human individuals. TCRdb keeps only in-frame clones here, not all; method: immunoSEQ multiplex PCR. The sample records roughly 890,000 clones, 80% to 95% being singletons. Sequencing was done on a sample of naive CD8+ T cells sorted from blood. The receptors stem from a man younger than 40 in good health. Each CDR3 is given with its conserved first and last residue. The D gene is left open where the match is weak. Size is omitted from some rows. Given values are once, few, many or a class for expanded clones.

clone_size j_call v_call d_call cdr3_aa cdr3_nt
. TRBJ2-7 TRBV27 . CASSYRSSYEQYF TGTGCCAGCAGTTACCGCAGCTCCTACGAGCAGTACTTC
. TRBJ1-1 TRBV7-9 . CAIAGRRAFF TGTGCCATAGCGGGCCGGCGAGCTTTCTTT
. TRBJ2-7 TRBV7-6 . CASSPGVEQYF TGTGCCAGCAGCCCAGGGGTCGAGCAGTACTTC
. TRBJ2-3 TRBV9 . CASSSQARAEDTDTQYF TGTGCCAGCAGCTCACAAGCCAGGGCGGAGGACACAGATACGCAGTATTTT
. TRBJ2-1 TRBV27 TRBD2 CASQSAGVYNEQFF TGTGCCAGCCAGTCAGCGGGGGTCTACAATGAGCAGTTCTTC
. TRBJ2-1 TRBV5-6 TRBD1 CASSLGRRDRVYNEQFF TGTGCCAGCAGCTTAGGCCGCCGGGACAGGGTTTACAATGAGCAGTTCTTC
once TRBJ2-7 TRBV28 TRBD2 CASSLPRTSVSYEQYF TGTGCCAGCAGTCTCCCCCGGACTAGCGTCTCCTACGAGCAGTACTTC
. TRBJ2-2 TRBV13 . CASSSQNTGELFF TGTGCCAGCAGCTCCCAGAACACCGGGGAGCTGTTTTTT
. TRBJ2-1 TRBV19 . CASSRRSSYNEQFF TGTGCCAGTAGTAGACGGAGCTCCTACAATGAGCAGTTCTTC
. TRBJ2-1 TRBV7-6 . CASSLAHRESSYNEQFF TGTGCCAGCAGCTTAGCCCACCGGGAGAGCTCCTACAATGAGCAGTTCTTC
. TRBJ1-3 TRBV6-5 . CASTALGGSGNTIYF TGTGCCAGCACGGCTTTGGGGGGTAGTGGAAACACCATATATTTT
. TRBJ2-1 TRBV15 TRBD2 CATSRGWRAGGSASYNEQFF TGTGCCACCAGCAGAGGGTGGCGAGCGGGAGGGTCCGCGTCCTACAATGAGCAGTTCTTC
few TRBJ1-4 TRBV7-9 . CASRAGYGEKLFF TGTGCCAGCAGGGCGGGGTACGGCGAAAAACTGTTTTTT
. TRBJ2-2 TRBV5-5 . CASSLAVGNTGELFF TGTGCCAGCAGCTTGGCGGTTGGGAACACCGGGGAGCTGTTTTTT
. TRBJ2-7 TRBV9 TRBD2 CASSEGSGGPYEQYF TGTGCCAGCAGCGAGGGTTCGGGAGGGCCTTACGAGCAGTACTTC
. TRBJ2-5 TRBV9 . CASSERRDPENQETQYF TGTGCCAGCAGCGAGAGACGGGACCCGGAAAACCAAGAGACCCAGTACTTC
. TRBJ2-7 TRBV27 TRBD1 CASSLDRGHEQYF TGTGCCAGCAGCCTGGACAGGGGCCACGAGCAGTACTTC
. TRBJ2-1 TRBV7-8 TRBD2 CASSTETSVDSSYNEQFF TGTGCCAGCAGCACCGAGACTAGCGTCGACAGCTCCTACAATGAGCAGTTCTTC
. TRBJ2-3 TRBV29-1 TRBD2 CSVGGGRDLTDTQYF TGCAGCGTTGGGGGCGGGAGAGACCTCACAGATACGCAGTATTTT
. TRBJ1-3 TRBV21-1 . CASSKVARGISGNTIYF .
. TRBJ2-3 TRBV5-1 . CARRGTDRNPKDAHTQYF TGCGCCAGACGGGGGACTGATCGAAACCCGAAAGACGCACATACGCAGTATTTT